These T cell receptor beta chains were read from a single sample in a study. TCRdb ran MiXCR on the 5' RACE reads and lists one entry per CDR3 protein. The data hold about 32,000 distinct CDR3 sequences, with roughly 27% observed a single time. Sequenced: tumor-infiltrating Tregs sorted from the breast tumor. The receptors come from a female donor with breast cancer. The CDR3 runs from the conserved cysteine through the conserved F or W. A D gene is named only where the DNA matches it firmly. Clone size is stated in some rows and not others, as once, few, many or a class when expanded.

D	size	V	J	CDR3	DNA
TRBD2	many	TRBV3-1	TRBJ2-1	CASSHPLAGVPNEQFF	TGTGCCAGCAGCCATCCACTAGCGGGAGTTCCAAATGAGCAGTTCTTC
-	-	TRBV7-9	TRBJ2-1	CASSRSEEQFF	TGTGCCAGCAGCCGCAGCGAGGAGCAGTTCTTC
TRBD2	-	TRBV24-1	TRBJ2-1	CATSDTGTSGRYGQFF	TGTGCCACCAGTGACACCGGGACTAGCGGGAGGTATGGGCAGTTCTTC
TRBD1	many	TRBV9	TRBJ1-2	CASTLGQGYGYTF	TGTGCCAGCACCCTGGGACAGGGCTATGGCTACACCTTC
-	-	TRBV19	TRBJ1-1	CVSSPTGTLNTEAFF	TGTGTCAGTAGCCCGACCGGGACATTGAACACTGAAGCTTTCTTT
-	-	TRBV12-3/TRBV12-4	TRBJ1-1	CASSLPFYREGAFF	TGTGCCAGCAGTTTACCCTTCTACAGGGAAGGAGCTTTCTTT
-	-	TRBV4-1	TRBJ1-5	CASSPGDNQPQHF	TGCGCCAGCAGCCCGGGGGATAATCAGCCCCAGCATTTT
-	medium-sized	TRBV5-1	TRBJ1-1	CASSQGRMNTEAFF	TGCGCCAGCAGCCAGGGACGGATGAACACTGAAGCTTTCTTT
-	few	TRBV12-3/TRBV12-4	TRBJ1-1	CASSLGVVNTEAFF	TGTGCCAGCAGTTTGGGGGTAGTCAACACTGAAGCTTTCTTT
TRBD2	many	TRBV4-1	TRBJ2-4	CASSHPGLAGGSGKNIQYF	TGCGCCAGCAGCCACCCGGGACTAGCGGGAGGTTCTGGCAAAAACATTCAGTACTTC
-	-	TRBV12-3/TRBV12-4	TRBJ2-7	CASSRDYYEQYF	TGTGCCAGCAGCCGAGACTACTACGAGCAGTACTTC
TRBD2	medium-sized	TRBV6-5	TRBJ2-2	CASCSGGSNTGELFF	TGTGCCAGCTGCTCGGGAGGCTCGAACACCGGGGAGCTGTTTTTT
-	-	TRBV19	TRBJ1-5	CASSIFLGGAGQPQHF	TGTGCCAGTAGTATATTTTTGGGGGGGGCAGGTCAGCCCCAGCATTTT
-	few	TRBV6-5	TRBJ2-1	CASSPQQGEQFF	TGTGCCAGCAGTCCCCAACAGGGTGAGCAGTTCTTC
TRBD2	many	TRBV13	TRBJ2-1	CASSNPGLAGERAYNEQFF	TGTGCCAGCAGTAATCCGGGACTAGCGGGAGAAAGAGCCTACAATGAGCAGTTCTTC
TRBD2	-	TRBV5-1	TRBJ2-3	CASSLGLAGVPSTDTQYF	TGCGCCAGCAGCTTGGGGCTAGCGGGAGTCCCTAGCACAGATACGCAGTATTTT
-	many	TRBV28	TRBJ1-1	CASSQLVNTEAFF	TGTGCCAGCAGTCAGCTAGTGAACACTGAAGCTTTCTTT
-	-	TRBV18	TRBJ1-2	CASSPYVDYGYTF	TGTGCCAGCTCACCGTATGTGGACTATGGCTACACCTTC
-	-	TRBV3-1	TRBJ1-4	CASSPRARGEKKLFF	TGTGCCAGCAGCCCCAGAGCCCGAGGGGAAAAAAAACTGTTTTTT
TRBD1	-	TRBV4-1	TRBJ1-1	CASSQKQGALDTEASF	TGCGCCAGCAGCCAAAAACAGGGGGCGCTGGACACTGAAGCTTCCTTT
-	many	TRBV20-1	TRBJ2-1	CSSLGPLKQFF	TGCAGTTCACTAGGGCCTCTCAAGCAGTTCTTC
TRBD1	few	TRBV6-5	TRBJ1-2	CATIQGRGGYTF	TGTGCCACCATACAGGGGCGAGGGGGCTACACCTTC
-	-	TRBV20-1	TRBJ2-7	CSAMGRQDAYEQYF	TGCAGTGCCATGGGACGGCAGGACGCCTACGAGCAGTACTTC
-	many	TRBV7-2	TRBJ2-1	CASSFGLVLDNEQFF	TGTGCCAGCAGCTTTGGGCTAGTCCTCGACAATGAGCAGTTCTTC
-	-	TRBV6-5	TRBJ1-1	CASSYQMWRQNTEAFF	TGTGCCAGCAGTTATCAAATGTGGAGGCAGAACACTGAAGCTTTCTTT
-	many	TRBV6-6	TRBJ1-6	CASTGGYSYNSPLHF	TGTGCCAGTACGGGGGGCTACTCCTATAATTCACCCCTCCACTTT
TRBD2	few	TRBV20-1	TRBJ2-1	CSAGTSRGYNEQFF	TGCAGTGCAGGGACTAGCAGGGGATACAATGAGCAGTTCTTC
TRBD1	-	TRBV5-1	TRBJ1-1	CASSPRTGEKAFF	TGCGCCAGCAGCCCCCGCACAGGGGAGAAAGCTTTCTTT
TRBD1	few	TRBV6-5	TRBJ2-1	CASSIGTGSLGGSYNEQFF	TGTGCCAGCAGTATAGGGACAGGGTCCCTCGGTGGCTCCTACAATGAGCAGTTCTTC
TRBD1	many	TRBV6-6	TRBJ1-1	CASSYGGTGPEAFF	TGTGCCAGCAGTTACGGGGGGACAGGGCCTGAAGCTTTCTTT
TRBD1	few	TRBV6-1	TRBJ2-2	CASSYRGENGELFF	TGTGCCAGCAGTTACAGGGGGGAGAACGGGGAGCTGTTTTTT
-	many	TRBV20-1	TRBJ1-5	CSARVDYSNQPQHF	TGCAGTGCTAGAGTCGATTATAGCAATCAGCCCCAGCATTTT
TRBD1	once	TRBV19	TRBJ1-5	CASSPGTGYGNQPQHF	TGTGCCAGTAGTCCCGGGACAGGGTATGGCAATCAGCCCCAGCATTTT
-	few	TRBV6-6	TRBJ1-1	CASSYYGNTEAFF	TGTGCCAGCAGTTATTACGGGAACACTGAAGCTTTCTTT
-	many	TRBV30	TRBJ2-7	CAWSVLRSSYEQYF	TGTGCCTGGAGTGTACTTCGGAGCTCCTACGAGCAGTACTTC
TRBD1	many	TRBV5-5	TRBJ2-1	CASSQDRGTYNEQFF	TGTGCCAGCAGCCAGGACAGGGGAACCTACAATGAGCAGTTCTTC
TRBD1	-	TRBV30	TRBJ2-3	CAWTGQGVSTDTQYF	TGTGCCTGGACGGGACAGGGTGTAAGCACAGATACGCAGTATTTT
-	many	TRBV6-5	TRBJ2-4	CASSYGGLGNIQYF	TGTGCCAGCAGTTACGGGGGGCTGGGAAACATTCAGTACTTC
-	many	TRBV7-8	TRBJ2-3	CASSFYTDTQYF	TGTGCCAGCAGCTTTTACACAGATACGCAGTATTTT
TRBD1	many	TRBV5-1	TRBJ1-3	CASSLTGGISGNTIYF	TGCGCCAGCAGCTTAACAGGGGGCATATCTGGAAACACCATATATTTT
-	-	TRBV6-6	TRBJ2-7	CASSYLWDDSYEQYF	TGTGCCAGCAGTTACTTATGGGACGATTCCTACGAGCAGTACTTC
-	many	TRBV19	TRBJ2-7	CASSMSEAYEQYF	TGTGCCAGTAGTATGTCAGAGGCCTACGAGCAGTACTTC
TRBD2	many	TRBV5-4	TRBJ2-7	CASSPSPGLAGYEQYF	TGTGCCAGCAGCCCATCGCCGGGACTAGCGGGATACGAGCAGTACTTC
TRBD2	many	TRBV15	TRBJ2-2	CATSRDRTGGTGELFF	TGTGCCACCAGCAGAGATAGGACGGGAGGAACTGGGGAGCTGTTTTTT
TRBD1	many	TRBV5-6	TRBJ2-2	CASSPGQTNTGELFF	TGTGCCAGCAGCCCGGGACAGACGAACACCGGGGAGCTGTTTTTT
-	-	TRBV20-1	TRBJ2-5	CSARSSQVQETQYF	TGCAGTGCTAGGTCCAGTCAGGTCCAAGAGACCCAGTACTTC
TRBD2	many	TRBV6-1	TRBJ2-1	CASSEGGSGGREQFF	TGTGCCAGCAGTGAGGGTGGCAGCGGGGGAAGGGAGCAGTTCTTC
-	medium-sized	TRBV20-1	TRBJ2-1	CSASRDLRMLRSYNEQFF	TGCAGTGCTAGCCGGGACTTGAGAATGTTAAGGTCCTACAATGAGCAGTTCTTC
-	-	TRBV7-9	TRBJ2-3	CASSTYRGGPDTQYF	TGTGCCAGCAGCACCTACAGGGGAGGTCCAGATACGCAGTATTTT
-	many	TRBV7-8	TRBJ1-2	CASSDGPYYGYTF	TGTGCCAGCAGCGACGGGCCGTACTATGGCTACACCTTC
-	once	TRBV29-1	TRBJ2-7	CSVEGGSNCVQYF	TGCAGCGTTGAAGGGGGCAGCAACTGCGTGCAGTACTTC
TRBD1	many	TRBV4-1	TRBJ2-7	CASSSGQGTYEQYF	TGCGCCAGCAGCTCGGGACAGGGGACCTACGAGCAGTACTTC